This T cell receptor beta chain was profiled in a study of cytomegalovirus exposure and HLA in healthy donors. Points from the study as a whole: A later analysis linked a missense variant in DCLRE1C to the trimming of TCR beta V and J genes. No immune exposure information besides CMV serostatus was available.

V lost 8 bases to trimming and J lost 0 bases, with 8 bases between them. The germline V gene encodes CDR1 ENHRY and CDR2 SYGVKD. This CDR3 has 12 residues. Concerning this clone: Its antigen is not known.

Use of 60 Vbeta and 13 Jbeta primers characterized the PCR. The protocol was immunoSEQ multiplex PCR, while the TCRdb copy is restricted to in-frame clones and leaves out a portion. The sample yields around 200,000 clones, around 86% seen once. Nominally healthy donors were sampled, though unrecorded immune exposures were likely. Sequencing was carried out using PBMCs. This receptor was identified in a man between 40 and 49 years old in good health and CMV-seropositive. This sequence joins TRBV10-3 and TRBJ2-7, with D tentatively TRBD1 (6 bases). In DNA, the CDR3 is TGTGCCATCCGGACAGACTCCTACGAGCAGTACTTC. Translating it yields CAIRTDSYEQYF.